The next 32 T cell receptor beta chains were all read from a single sample in a study of Graves' ophthalmopathy and Graves' hyperthyroidism. Transcripts of RNA were the source for amplifying TCR beta CDR3 regions. The first-round RT-PCR employed HTBI primers together with the Qiagen OneStep RT-PCR kit. A multiplex PCR was then performed as the second round. Each CDR3 protein is one row after TCRdb ran MiXCR on the multiplex PCR reads. The table lists more than 550,000 distinct CDR3 sequences, about 40% of them singletons. The sample comprised peripheral blood. The receptors shown here come from an adult man with Graves' ophthalmopathy.

The table lists this clonotype with many counts. The V gene is TRBV7-8, the J gene TRBJ1-4; D not certain. Germline CDR1 reads SGHVS; CDR2 reads FQNEAQ. This CDR3 region has 16 residues. With 1 base removed from V and 0 bases from J, the gap between germline ends came to 9 bases. The CDR3 loop is CASSLGPPTTNEKLFF. The CDR3 nucleotides are TGTGCCAGCAGCTTAGGCCCCCCAACAACTAATGAAAAACTGTTTTTT.

This clonotype was picked up many times. This chain links TRBV9 with TRBJ1-1; no clear D gene. This CDR3 has 11 amino acids. The germline V gene encodes CDR1 SGDLS and CDR2 YYNGEE. The V end lost 3 bases, the J end lost 6 bases, and 6 bases lay between the germline ends. CDR3: CASSEGSEAFF. CDR3 nucleotide sequence: TGTGCCAGCAGCGAAGGGTCTGAAGCTTTCTTT.

The chain recombines TRBV11-2 with TRBJ1-5; 8 positions match TRBD1. Germline values: CDR1 SGHAT, CDR2 FQNNGV. Losses at the gene ends were 0 bases for V and 4 bases for J; bases not matched to a gene: 2. The CDR3 is 15 residues long. The CDR3 DNA sequence: TGTGCCAGCAGCTTAGACAGGGGGCTTAATCAGCCCCAGCATTTT. It specifies CASSLDRGLNQPQHF.

As regards this clonotype: A read error is possible here, since a much larger clone lies one base away. This sequence joins TRBV11-1 and TRBJ2-2; tentatively, D is TRBD1 (5 bases). V was trimmed by 8 bases and J by 7 bases, leaving 17 bases between them. Germline CDR1 and CDR2: SGHAT and FQDESV (reference sequence). The CDR3 length is 14 residues. The CDR3 loop reads CASGSTVSIGELFF. DNA for the CDR3: TGTGCCAGCGGCTCGACAGTATCAATCGGGGAGCTGTTTTTT.

This clonotype was counted a single time. J is TRBJ2-7 and V is TRBV29-1, with D perhaps TRBD1 (6 bases). V dropped 3 bases and J dropped 7 bases, with 13 bases sitting between them. Germline V gene sequence: CDR1 SQVTM, CDR2 ANQGSEA. The CDR3 length is 12 residues. The CDR3 bases are TGCAGCGTTGATAGGTTACAGGGAGAGCAGTACTTC. As protein: CSVDRLQGEQYF.

Many counts were recorded for this clonotype. The chain combines TRBV12-3 or TRBV12-4 with TRBJ1-5; 7 bases agree with TRBD1. V was pared by 1 base and J by 7 bases, with 4 bases of the junction left unmatched. The CDR3 is 14 amino acids. DNA for the CDR3: TGTGCCAGCAGTTTAGGACAGGGTGCCCAGCCCCAGCATTTT. This translates into CASSLGQGAQPQHF.

The chain employs TRBV7-2 and TRBJ1-4, with D unresolved. Trimming pared 5 bases from V and 6 bases from J, leaving 10 bases between. This CDR3 spans 13 amino acids. Germline V gene lookup returns CDR1 SGHTA and CDR2 FQGNSA. This CDR3 reads CASSVDGDEKLFF. Here the CDR3 DNA reads TGTGCCAGCAGCGTTGACGGGGATGAAAAACTGTTTTTT.

The chain combines TRBV2 with TRBJ2-7; 8 bases line up with TRBD1. CDR3 length: 16 amino acids. The germline V gene encodes CDR1 SNHLY and CDR2 FYNNEI. The V gene end was trimmed by 6 bases and the J gene end by 3 bases; junction bases not matched to a gene: 13. The CDR3, as DNA: TGTGCCAGCAGCCCACTAACCGGGACAGGATTCTACGAGCAGTACTTC. Amino acids: CASSPLTGTGFYEQYF.

The V call is TRBV5-6, the J call TRBJ1-5, with 10 positions matching TRBD1. Germline values: CDR1 SGHDT, CDR2 YYEEEE. The CDR3 is 15 residues long. V was pared by 2 bases and J by 7 bases, with 6 bases of the junction left unmatched. CDR3 DNA: TGTGCCAGCAGCTTAAGACAGGGGGCTTGGCAGCCCCAGCATTTT. Protein sequence: CASSLRQGAWQPQHF.

V gene TRBV12-3 or TRBV12-4 combines with J gene TRBJ2-2; a possible D gene is TRBD2 (5 bases). V lost 3 bases to trimming and J lost 6 bases, with 11 bases between them. The CDR3 is 14 residues long. The CDR3 DNA sequence: TGTGCCAGCAGTTTGAGGGCACGGGCCGGGGAGCTGTTTTTT. It is translated as CASSLRARAGELFF.

This clonotype was detected many times. The V call is TRBV4-3, the J call TRBJ1-6; possible D gene TRBD1, 6 bases. V shed 2 bases and J shed 7 bases, with 9 bases lying between them. The germline CDR1 and CDR2 sequences are LGHNA and YSLEER. The CDR3 contains 14 residues. The DNA for the CDR3 is TGCGCCAGCAGCCAATGGGACAAAAATTCACCCCTCCACTTT. Residues: CASSQWDKNSPLHF.

This clonotype was counted at least ten times. The rearrangement links TRBV5-6 to TRBJ2-7, with TRBD2 matching over 8 bases. Germline V gives CDR1 SGHDT, CDR2 YYEEEE. After removal of 4 bases from V and 6 bases from J, the junction contained 6 bases not matched to a gene. The length of the CDR3 is 13 residues. Written as DNA, the CDR3 is TGTGCCAGCAGCCGTCGGGGGGGAGCCGAGCAGTACTTC. This sequence encodes CASSRRGGAEQYF.

The rearrangement uses TRBV7-6 and TRBJ2-7, with TRBD2 matching over 9 bases. The J call may be incorrect, as the DNA end agrees better with TRBJ2-1. The CDR3 covers 16 residues. Germline V CDR1 and CDR2: SGHVS, FNYEAQ. The CDR3 coding sequence is TGTGCCAGCAGACGCTTAGGCGGGAGGGGTTTCGATGAGCAGTTCTTC. Translation gives CASRRLGGRGFDEQFF.

Details on this clonotype: A much larger clone lies one base from this, so it may be a read error. The chain has TRBV19 and TRBJ2-5; D is uncertain. The V gene's germline CDR1 is LNHDA and CDR2 SQIVND (reference sequence). Trimming removed 2 bases at V and 4 bases at J, with 8 bases between. CDR3 length: 13 residues. CDR3 residues: CASSIPSIETQYF. For the CDR3, the DNA is TGTGCCAGTAGTATACCTTCCATAGAGACCCAGTACTTC.

This clonotype was recorded many times. The V and J genes are TRBV2 and TRBJ1-2; TRBD1 is a possible D gene (6 bases). V was pared by 7 bases and J by 4 bases, with 16 bases between. Per the germline V gene, CDR1 is SNHLY and CDR2 is FYNNEI. This CDR3 region has 14 residues. The CDR3 nucleotides read TGTGCCAGCAACGAACAGGGAGGCGGCTATGGCTACACCTTC. The encoded protein is CASNEQGGGYGYTF.

This clonotype was observed a handful of times. This may stem from a read error, because a much larger clone lies one nucleotide away. The chain joins TRBV7-9 to TRBJ1-1; D remains unclear. Germline values: CDR1 SEHNR, CDR2 FQNEAQ (reference sequence). V was clipped by 6 bases and J by 4 bases, with 18 bases between them. CDR3 length equals 15 residues. CDR3 region: CASRLAYLRGTEAFF. The CDR3 region has the DNA TGTGCCAGCAGACTGGCCTACCTACGGGGCACTGAAGCTTTCTTT.

This clonotype appeared once. V usage is TRBV25-1 and J usage is TRBJ2-7; D uncertain. The CDR3 has 14 amino acids. Germline CDR1 MGHDK, CDR2 SYGVNS. The germline V and J ends were trimmed by 8 bases and 4 bases, with 18 bases remaining between them. The CDR3: CASSPPSPRYEQYF. Written as DNA, the CDR3 is TGTGCCAGCTCACCACCATCCCCCCGATACGAGCAGTACTTC.

The rearrangement uses TRBV2 and TRBJ2-2, with D hard to call. Trimming removed 7 bases at V and 7 bases at J, with 13 bases between. The germline CDR1 and CDR2 sequences are SNHLY and FYNNEI. This CDR3 spans 13 amino acids. CDR3 DNA: TGTGCCAGCAATAACGATGGGAACGGGGAGCTGTTTTTT. Translated: CASNNDGNGELFF.

The chain carries TRBV25-1 and TRBJ2-7, with 8 bases aligning to TRBD1. This CDR3 is built from 14 residues. Per the germline V gene, CDR1 is MGHDK and CDR2 is SYGVNS. The V segment lost 8 bases and the J segment 3 bases; nucleotides outside the gene matches: 9. CDR3 bases: TGTGCCAGCCAAGAAGGACAGGGATTCTACGAGCAGTACTTC. Translated: CASQEGQGFYEQYF.

This clonotype turned up a few times. CDR3 amino acids: CASSEGSRTYEQYF. Here the CDR3 DNA reads TGCGCCAGCAGTGAGGGGTCCCGTACCTACGAGCAGTACTTC. The V gene is TRBV5-1, the J gene TRBJ2-7, with D perhaps being TRBD1 or TRBD2 (5 bases each). CDR3 length: 14 residues. V lost 5 bases and J lost 2, with 14 bases in between. Germline CDR1 reads SGHRS; CDR2 reads YFSETQ.

The V call is TRBV6-6, the J call TRBJ2-5; TRBD2 agrees at 15 bases. Germline V gene data show CDR1 as MNHNY and CDR2 as SVGAGI (reference sequence). The CDR3 has 19 amino acids. The V gene end was trimmed by 2 bases and the J gene end by 5 bases; junction bases not matched to a gene: 12. The CDR3 is CASSYLGTSGRKGDETQYF. DNA of the CDR3: TGTGCCAGCAGTTACCTGGGGACTAGCGGGAGGAAAGGAGACGAGACCCAGTACTTC.

This clonotype was found many times. The chain joins TRBV29-1 to TRBJ2-7; 11 positions agree with TRBD2. The CDR3 runs to 16 residues. With 6 bases clipped from V and 1 base from J, the junction kept 11 bases outside the gene matches. The germline gives CDR1 SQVTM, CDR2 ANQGSEA. CDR3 protein: CSVYSLAGGSSYEQYF. The CDR3 coding sequence is TGCAGCGTCTACAGCCTAGCGGGAGGTTCGTCCTACGAGCAGTACTTC.

This clonotype was seen ten or more times. The gene calls are TRBV5-6 and TRBJ1-2; TRBD1 aligns across 10 bases. Germline CDR1 is SGHDT and CDR2 is YYEEEE. The CDR3 totals 14 residues. The J segment lost 6 bases and the V segment lost 3 bases, leaving 5 bases of the junction unmatched. The chain's CDR3 is CASSWGTGADGYTF. In DNA, the CDR3 is TGTGCCAGCAGCTGGGGGACAGGGGCTGATGGCTACACCTTC.

The CDR3 region has the DNA TGTGCCAGCAGGAGCAGGGAGTCGAGTGGAAAACTGTTTTTT. Residues: CASRSRESSGKLFF. The V call is TRBV7-2, the J call TRBJ1-4, with D possibly matching TRBD1 (5 bases). Deletions cut 6 bases from V and 10 bases from J, with 18 bases between. This CDR3 region has 14 residues. Germline CDR1 and CDR2: SGHTA and FQGNSA.

Details on this clonotype: The CDR3 does not close with the conserved phenylalanine or tryptophan, likely indicating a read error. The DNA is omitted, as the CDR3 cannot be located on it reliably, and the CDR3 follows TCRdb's listing. J is TRBJ2-5 and V is TRBV29-1; the table's D call TRBD2 went unverified against the DNA. The germline V gene encodes CDR1 SQVTM and CDR2 ANQGSEA. The CDR3 is 8 residues long, ends included. The CDR3 reads CSVGTSGS.

V usage is TRBV7-9 and J usage is TRBJ1-3; tentative D call: TRBD1 (5 bases). Trimming took off 7 bases at V and 4 bases at J, with 14 bases between the two ends. The CDR3 covers 14 residues. Germline CDR1 and CDR2: SEHNR and FQNEAQ (reference sequence). The CDR3 loop is CASKGNRRGNTIYF. CDR3 bases: TGTGCCAGCAAGGGGAATCGCCGCGGAAACACCATATATTTT.

Ten or more counts support this clonotype. The gene calls are TRBV7-8 and TRBJ2-6; no clear D gene. CDR3 length: 16 residues. Per germline, CDR1 SGHVS and CDR2 FQNEAQ. V dropped 5 bases and J dropped 0 bases, with 11 bases sitting between them. The CDR3 region is CASSQPKASGANVLTF. The CDR3, as DNA: TGTGCCAGCAGCCAACCGAAGGCCTCTGGGGCCAACGTCCTGACTTTC.

This clonotype was recorded many times. The CDR3 sequence: CASGLGQGSAFF. As DNA, the CDR3 is TGTGCTAGTGGTTTAGGACAGGGTTCAGCTTTCTTT. The rearrangement uses TRBV12-5 and TRBJ1-1, with 8 bases fitting TRBD1. V lost 3 bases and J lost 10; bases outside the gene matches: 4. The germline CDR1 and CDR2 sequences are LGHNT and FRNRAP. The CDR3 totals 12 residues.

About this clonotype: A much larger clone sits a single nucleotide away, making a read error possible. The chain recombines TRBV19 with TRBJ2-7; 7 bases fit TRBD2. The CDR3 contains 13 residues. CDR1 and CDR2 (germline): LNHDA, SQIVND (reference sequence). CDR3 region: CASGIGTTYEQYF. CDR3 coding DNA: TGTGCCAGTGGTATCGGGACTACCTACGAGCAGTACTTC.

The chain joins TRBV29-1 to TRBJ1-1, with TRBD1 identical over 7 bases. The germline V gene has CDR1 SQVTM and CDR2 ANQGSEA. V dropped 5 bases and J dropped 6; count of bases not matched to a gene: 3. The CDR3 runs to 11 residues. CDR3 DNA sequence: TGCAGCGTTTCAGGGGGGGCTGAAGCTTTCTTT. Amino acid sequence: CSVSGGAEAFF. The full variable domain, its missing parts supplied by reference TRBV29-1 and TRBJ1-1, is SAVISQKPSRDICQRGTSLTIQCQVDSQVTMMFWYRQQPGQSLTLIATANQGSEATYESGFVIDKFPISRPNLTFSTLTVSNMSPEDSSIYLCSVSGGAEAFFGQGTRLTVV.

This clonotype was seen ten or more times. The chain recombines TRBV29-1 with TRBJ2-7; D perhaps matches TRBD1 (6 bases). This CDR3 region has 13 residues. Germline V gene lookup returns CDR1 SQVTM and CDR2 ANQGSEA. V shed 4 bases and J shed 0 bases, with 10 bases lying between them. CDR3: CSVVGRGSYEQYF. CDR3 nucleotide sequence: TGCAGCGTTGTAGGCAGGGGCTCCTACGAGCAGTACTTC.

On this clonotype itself: A much bigger clone sits one base away, suggesting this may be a read error. CDR3 DNA: TGTGCCAGCGGCCGGGACCATGCTGAAGCTTTCTTT. Its protein product is CASGRDHAEAFF. The V and J genes are TRBV2 and TRBJ1-1; D possibly corresponds to TRBD1 (5 bases). The CDR3 spans 12 residues. The V end was cut by 8 bases, the J end by 6 bases, with 13 bases between. The germline gives CDR1 SNHLY, CDR2 FYNNEI. Complete variable domain (other parts from reference TRBV2 and TRBJ1-1): EPEVTQTPSHQVTQMGQEVILRCVPISNHLYFYWYRQILGQKVEFLVSFYNNEISEKSEIFDDQFSVERPDGSNFTLKIRSTKLEDSAMYFCASGRDHAEAFFGQGTRLTVV.